This T cell receptor beta chain came from a study of blood T cell repertoires in COVID-19 (dated by TCRdb to 2020 to 2022). Looking at the study overall: Collaborator samples came from the United States, Italy and Spain and covered acute and convalescent phases of COVID-19. The material from the prospective study consisted of cDNA or gDNA derived from T cells, B-cell-depleted T cells, or PBMCs. Subjects who had been exposed to COVID-19, were actively infected with it, or had recovered from it provided the deeply sampled blood TCRbeta repertoires that made up the dataset. The repertoires were released in a freely available public database intended as a resource for research on the immune response to SARS-CoV-2. The samples were drawn from two sources: the first 160 participants of the ongoing ImmuneRACE study, and fewer than 1,500 subjects contributed by 6 global collaborators. A de-identified subject ID, COVID-19 status, age in years and sex were almost always included in the sample metadata. Where HLA class I and class II types were available, the types were taken from metadata supplied by the sample provider, not from assay-based typing.

TCRbeta CDR3 regions were amplified from genomic DNA by means of the immunoSEQ Assay, a bias-controlled multiplex PCR. In the authors' own workflow: The number of nucleated cells in each sample was estimated by amplification of reference gene primers within the assay. To quantify the absolute abundance of each unique TCRbeta CDR3 rearrangement, sequence reads were collapsed and filtered. For each sample, productive Simpson clonality was calculated as the square root of Simpson's diversity index across productive rearrangements. Held by TCRdb, this immuneACCESS table contains in-frame sequences only and omits some clones. Under half of the omission traces to an unresolved V gene where checked; the cause of the rest is unknown. That table is the source of V, J and clone size, and D and trimming were worked out from the DNA. In this sample the table shows about 180,000 clones, roughly four fifths of which occur a single time. Clones ranked in the top ten supply more than 7.5% of the sample.

Findings and caveats that apply to the study as a whole: How much clinical and demographic metadata was included differed by source and by participant, and the metadata was provided uncurated.

One collaborating source in Seattle enrolled patients during active infection and followed them longitudinally through the course of disease. Each collaborating institution followed its own protocols to collect whole blood in K2EDTA tubes. Collaborator samples were shipped for TCRbeta analysis as frozen whole blood, isolated PBMCs, or DNA extracted from either sample type. The germline V gene gives CDR1 as MNHEY and CDR2 as SVGEGT. Trimming takes 5 bases off V and 4 bases off J; junction bases not matched to a gene: 7. The CDR3 starts with the cysteine, ends with the phenylalanine, and has 15 residues. Here the CDR3 DNA is all that survives: 45 bases in frame from base 1. A remark on this clone: Its antigen is unknown. No base-level quality is on record; no much larger clone is a single base apart.

The sequenced material came from peripheral blood. In this chain, TRBV6-2 or TRBV6-3 is recombined with TRBJ2-1; TRBD2 aligns with 8 central bases. The TCR originated in a woman in her 70s with COVID-19, enrolled during active disease. The nucleotide sequence is TGTGCCAGCAGTCGCCCCGGACTAGCATACAATGAGCAGTTCTTC. Its coded protein is CASSRPGLAYNEQFF.